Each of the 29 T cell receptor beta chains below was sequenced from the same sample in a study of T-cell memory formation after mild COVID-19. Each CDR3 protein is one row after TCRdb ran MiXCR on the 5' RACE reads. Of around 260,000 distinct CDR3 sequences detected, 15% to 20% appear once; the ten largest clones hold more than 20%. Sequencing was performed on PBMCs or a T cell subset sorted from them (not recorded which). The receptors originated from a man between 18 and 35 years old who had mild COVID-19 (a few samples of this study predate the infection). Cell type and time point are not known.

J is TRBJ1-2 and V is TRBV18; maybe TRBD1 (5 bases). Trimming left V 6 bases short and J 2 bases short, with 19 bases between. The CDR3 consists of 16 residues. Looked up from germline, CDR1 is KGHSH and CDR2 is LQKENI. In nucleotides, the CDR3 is TGTGCCAGCTCCCCATCTAGGGGCCGCTTGAACTATGGCTACACCTTC. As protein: CASSPSRGRLNYGYTF.

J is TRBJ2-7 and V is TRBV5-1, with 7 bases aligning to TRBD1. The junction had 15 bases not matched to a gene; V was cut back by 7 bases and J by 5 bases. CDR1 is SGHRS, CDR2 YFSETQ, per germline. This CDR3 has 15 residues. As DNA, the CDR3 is TGCGCCAGCTGCCAAGGGGGCAACGGGATCGACGAGCAGTACTTC. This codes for CASCQGGNGIDEQYF.

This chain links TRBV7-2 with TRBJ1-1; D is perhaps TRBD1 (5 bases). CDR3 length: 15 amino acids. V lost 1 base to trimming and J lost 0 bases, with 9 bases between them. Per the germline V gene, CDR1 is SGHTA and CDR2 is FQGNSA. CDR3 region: CASSLEPGLNTEAFF. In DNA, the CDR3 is TGTGCCAGCAGCTTAGAGCCAGGGCTGAACACTGAAGCTTTCTTT.

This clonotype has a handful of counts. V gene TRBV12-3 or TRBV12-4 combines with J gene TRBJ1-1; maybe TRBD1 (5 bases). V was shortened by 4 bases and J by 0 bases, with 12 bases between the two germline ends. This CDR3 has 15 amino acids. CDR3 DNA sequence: TGTGCCAGCAGTTCAAGACAGATAATGAACACTGAAGCTTTCTTT. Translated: CASSSRQIMNTEAFF.

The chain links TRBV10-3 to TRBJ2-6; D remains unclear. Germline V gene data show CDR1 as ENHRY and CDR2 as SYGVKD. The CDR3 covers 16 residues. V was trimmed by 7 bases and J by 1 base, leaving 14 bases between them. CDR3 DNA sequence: TGTGCCATCACCCACCAAGGCGTTTCTGGGGCCAACGTCCTGACTTTC. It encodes CAITHQGVSGANVLTF.

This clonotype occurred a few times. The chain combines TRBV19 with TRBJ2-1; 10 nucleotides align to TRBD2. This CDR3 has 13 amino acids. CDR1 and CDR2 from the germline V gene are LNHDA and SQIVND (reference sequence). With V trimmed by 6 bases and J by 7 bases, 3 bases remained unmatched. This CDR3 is CASRLAGVNEQFF. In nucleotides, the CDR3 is TGTGCCAGTAGGCTAGCGGGGGTGAATGAGCAGTTCTTC.

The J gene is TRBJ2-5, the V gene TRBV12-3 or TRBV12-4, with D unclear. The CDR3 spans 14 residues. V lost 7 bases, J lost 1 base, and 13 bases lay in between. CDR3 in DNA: TGTGCCAGCAAACAAGGCTGGGTCCAAGAGACCCAGTACTTC. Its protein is CASKQGWVQETQYF.

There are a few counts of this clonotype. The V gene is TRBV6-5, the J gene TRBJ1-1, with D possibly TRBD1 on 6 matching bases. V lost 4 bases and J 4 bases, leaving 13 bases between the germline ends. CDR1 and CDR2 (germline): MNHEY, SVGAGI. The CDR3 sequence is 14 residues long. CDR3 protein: CASSLWGQSTEAFF. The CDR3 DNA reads TGTGCCAGCAGTTTATGGGGGCAATCCACTGAAGCTTTCTTT.

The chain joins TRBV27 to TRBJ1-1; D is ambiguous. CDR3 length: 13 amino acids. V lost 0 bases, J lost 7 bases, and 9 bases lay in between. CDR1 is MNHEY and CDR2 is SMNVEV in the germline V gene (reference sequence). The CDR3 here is CASSLSGNYEAFF. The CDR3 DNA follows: TGTGCCAGCAGTTTATCTGGGAACTATGAAGCTTTCTTT.

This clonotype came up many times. The CDR3 sequence: CASSLEGQGRAPLHF. The CDR3 nucleotides are TGTGCCAGCAGCTTAGAAGGGCAAGGGAGGGCACCCCTCCACTTT. This sequence joins TRBV7-2 and TRBJ1-6; D remains unclear. Germline loops: CDR1 SGHTA, CDR2 FQGNSA. CDR3 length: 15 residues. V shed 1 base and J shed 11 bases, with 15 bases lying between them.

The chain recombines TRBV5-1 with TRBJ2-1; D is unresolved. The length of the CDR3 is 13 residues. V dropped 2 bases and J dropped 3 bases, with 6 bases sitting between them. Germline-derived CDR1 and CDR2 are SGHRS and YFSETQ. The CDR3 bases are TGCGCCAGCAGCTTACCACTCTACAATGAGCAGTTCTTC. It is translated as CASSLPLYNEQFF. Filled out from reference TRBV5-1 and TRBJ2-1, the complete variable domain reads KAGVTQTPRYLIKTRGQQVTLSCSPISGHRSVSWYQQTPGQGLQFLFEYFSETQRNKGNFPGRFSGRQFSNSRSEMNVSTLELGDSALYLCASSLPLYNEQFFGPGTRLTVL.

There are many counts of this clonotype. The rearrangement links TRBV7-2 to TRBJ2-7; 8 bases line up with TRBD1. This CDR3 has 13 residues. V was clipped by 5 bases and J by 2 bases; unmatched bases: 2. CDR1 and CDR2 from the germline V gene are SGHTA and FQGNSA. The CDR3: CASSRQGTYEQYF. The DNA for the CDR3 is TGTGCCAGCAGCCGACAGGGGACCTACGAGCAGTACTTC.

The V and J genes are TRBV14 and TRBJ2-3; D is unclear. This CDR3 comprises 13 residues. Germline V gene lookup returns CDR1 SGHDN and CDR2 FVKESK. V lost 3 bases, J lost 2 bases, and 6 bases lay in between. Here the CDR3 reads CASSHGLTDTQYF. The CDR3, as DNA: TGTGCCAGCAGCCACGGGCTCACAGATACGCAGTATTTT.

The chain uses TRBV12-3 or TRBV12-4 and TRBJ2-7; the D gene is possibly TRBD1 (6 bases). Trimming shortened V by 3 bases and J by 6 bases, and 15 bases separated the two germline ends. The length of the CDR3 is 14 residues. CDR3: CASSLEDSISEQYF. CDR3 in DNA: TGTGCCAGCAGTTTGGAGGACAGTATCAGCGAGCAGTACTTC.

As DNA, the CDR3 is TGTGCCAGCAGCCTCCTAGGGACAGATAACTATGGCTACACCTTC. Encoded protein: CASSLLGTDNYGYTF. The chain has TRBV7-2 and TRBJ1-2, with TRBD1 matching over 7 bases. The germline V gene has CDR1 SGHTA and CDR2 FQGNSA. V gave up 5 bases and J gave up 1 base; unmatched junction bases: 7. The CDR3 is 15 residues long.

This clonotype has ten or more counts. In DNA, the CDR3 is TGTGCCACCAGTGATTTGTCTGAGAACAGGGACGGCTACGAGCAGTACGTC. It is translated as CATSDLSENRDGYEQYV. V and J are TRBV24-1 and TRBJ2-7; maybe TRBD1 (6 bases). The CDR3 covers 17 residues. Per the germline V gene, CDR1 is KGHDR and CDR2 is SFDVKD. Deletions cut 0 bases from V and 3 bases from J, with 17 bases between.

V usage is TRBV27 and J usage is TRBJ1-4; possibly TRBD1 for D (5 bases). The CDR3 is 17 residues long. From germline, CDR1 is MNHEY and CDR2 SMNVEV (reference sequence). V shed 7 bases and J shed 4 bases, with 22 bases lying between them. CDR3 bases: TGTGCCAGCACTCCCGTGGGGGTAGGGCGTGATAATGAAAAACTGTTTTTT. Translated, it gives CASTPVGVGRDNEKLFF.

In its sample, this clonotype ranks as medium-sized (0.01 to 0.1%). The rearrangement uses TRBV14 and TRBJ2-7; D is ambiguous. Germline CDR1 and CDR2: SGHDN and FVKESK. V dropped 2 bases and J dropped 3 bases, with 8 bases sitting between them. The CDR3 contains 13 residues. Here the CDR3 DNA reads TGTGCCAGCAGCCAACTAGGTTACTACGAGCAGTACTTC. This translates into CASSQLGYYEQYF.

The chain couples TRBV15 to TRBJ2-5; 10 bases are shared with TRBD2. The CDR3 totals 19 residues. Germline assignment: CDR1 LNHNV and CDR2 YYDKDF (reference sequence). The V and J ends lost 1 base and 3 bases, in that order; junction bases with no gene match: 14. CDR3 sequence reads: CATSRGLAGVPRLKETQYF. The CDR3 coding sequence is TGTGCCACCAGCAGAGGTCTAGCGGGGGTACCACGGCTTAAAGAGACCCAGTACTTC.

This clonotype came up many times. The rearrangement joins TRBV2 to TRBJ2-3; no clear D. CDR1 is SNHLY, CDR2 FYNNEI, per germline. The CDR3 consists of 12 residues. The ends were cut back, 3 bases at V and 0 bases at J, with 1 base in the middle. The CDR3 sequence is CASSDSTDTQYF. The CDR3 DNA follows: TGTGCCAGCAGTGACAGCACAGATACGCAGTATTTT. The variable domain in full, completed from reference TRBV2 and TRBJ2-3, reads EPEVTQTPSHQVTQMGQEVILRCVPISNHLYFYWYRQILGQKVEFLVSFYNNEISEKSEIFDDQFSVERPDGSNFTLKIRSTKLEDSAMYFCASSDSTDTQYFGPGTRLTVL.

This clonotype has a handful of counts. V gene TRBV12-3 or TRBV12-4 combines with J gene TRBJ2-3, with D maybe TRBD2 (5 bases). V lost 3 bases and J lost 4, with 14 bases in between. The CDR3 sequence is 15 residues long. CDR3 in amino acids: CASSFSEDSADTQYF. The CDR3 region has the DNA TGTGCCAGCAGTTTCTCGGAGGATAGCGCAGATACGCAGTATTTT.

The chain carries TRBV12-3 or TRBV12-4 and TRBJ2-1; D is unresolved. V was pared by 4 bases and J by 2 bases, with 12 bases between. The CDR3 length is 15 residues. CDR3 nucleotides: TGTGCCAGCAGTTCCAGTGGCAGAGCCTACAATGAGCAGTTCTTC. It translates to CASSSSGRAYNEQFF.

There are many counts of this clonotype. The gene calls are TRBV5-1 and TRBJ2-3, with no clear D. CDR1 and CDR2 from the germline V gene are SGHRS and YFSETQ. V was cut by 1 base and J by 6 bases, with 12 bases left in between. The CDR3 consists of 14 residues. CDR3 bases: TGCGCCAGCAGCTTGTTGTCTTTAGAGGATACGCAGTATTTT. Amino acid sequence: CASSLLSLEDTQYF.

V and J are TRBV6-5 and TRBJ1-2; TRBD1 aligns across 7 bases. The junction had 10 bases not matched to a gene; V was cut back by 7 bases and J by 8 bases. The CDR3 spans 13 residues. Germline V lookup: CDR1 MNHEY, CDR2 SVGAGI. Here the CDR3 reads CASKSGTARGYTF. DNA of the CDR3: TGTGCCAGCAAATCCGGGACAGCGAGGGGCTACACCTTC.

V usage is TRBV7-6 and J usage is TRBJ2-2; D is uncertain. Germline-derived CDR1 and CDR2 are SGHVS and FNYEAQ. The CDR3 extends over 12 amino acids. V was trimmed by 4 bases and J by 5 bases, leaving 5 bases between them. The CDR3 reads CASSYLTGELFF. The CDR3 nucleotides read TGTGCCAGCAGCTATCTTACCGGGGAGCTGTTTTTT.

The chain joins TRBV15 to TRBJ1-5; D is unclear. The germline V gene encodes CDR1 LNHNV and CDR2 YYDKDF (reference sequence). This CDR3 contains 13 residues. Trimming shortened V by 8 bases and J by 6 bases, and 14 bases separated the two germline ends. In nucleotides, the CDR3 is TGTGCCACCTCTCGTGGAACGGGTCAGCCCCAGCATTTT. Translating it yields CATSRGTGQPQHF.

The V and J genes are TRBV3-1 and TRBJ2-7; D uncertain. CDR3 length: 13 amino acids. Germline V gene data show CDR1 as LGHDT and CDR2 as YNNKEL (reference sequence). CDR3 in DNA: TGTGCCAGCAGCCAGCGCTTGGGGTACCCCGCTGACGTC. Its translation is CASSQRLGYPADV.

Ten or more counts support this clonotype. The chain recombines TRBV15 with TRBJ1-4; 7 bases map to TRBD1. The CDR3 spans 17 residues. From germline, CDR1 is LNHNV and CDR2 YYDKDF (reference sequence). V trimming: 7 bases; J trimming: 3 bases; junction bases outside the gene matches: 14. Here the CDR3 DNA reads TGTGCCACCAAAGATAACAGGGGTCTCGAAGCTAATGAAAAACTGTTTTTT. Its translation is CATKDNRGLEANEKLFF.

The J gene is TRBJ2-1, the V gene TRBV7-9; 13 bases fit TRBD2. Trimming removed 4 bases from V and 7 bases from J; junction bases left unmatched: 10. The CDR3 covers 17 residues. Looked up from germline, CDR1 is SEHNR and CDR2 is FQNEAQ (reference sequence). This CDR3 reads CASSSGLAGVLGNEQFF. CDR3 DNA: TGTGCCAGCAGCTCCGGACTAGCGGGGGTACTGGGTAATGAGCAGTTCTTC.